Here is one T cell receptor beta chain with its context. The CDR3 covers 13 residues. V was trimmed by 7 bases and J by 5 bases, leaving 11 bases between them. The germline V gene encodes CDR1 LNHDA and CDR2 SQIVND (reference sequence). This entry is derived from a study of blood T cell repertoires in COVID-19. Source study methods: Counts of nucleated cells, estimated from reference gene primer amplification, were obtained. The method was immunoSEQ multiplex PCR; TCRdb's version includes in-frame clones alone and lacks a portion of them. Clone size and V and J calls were adopted from that table, with D and trimming inferred from the DNA. The sample shows a few hundred thousand clones, approximately 80% of them seen only once.

The chain recombines TRBV19 with TRBJ2-2, with a weak D call TRBD1 (5 bases). The TCR was taken from a woman older than 75 with acute or convalescent COVID-19. Material for sequencing was peripheral blood. The CDR3 region has the DNA TGTGCCAGTACCGACAGTTTAACCGGGGAGCTGTTTTTT. This sequence encodes CASTDSLTGELFF.